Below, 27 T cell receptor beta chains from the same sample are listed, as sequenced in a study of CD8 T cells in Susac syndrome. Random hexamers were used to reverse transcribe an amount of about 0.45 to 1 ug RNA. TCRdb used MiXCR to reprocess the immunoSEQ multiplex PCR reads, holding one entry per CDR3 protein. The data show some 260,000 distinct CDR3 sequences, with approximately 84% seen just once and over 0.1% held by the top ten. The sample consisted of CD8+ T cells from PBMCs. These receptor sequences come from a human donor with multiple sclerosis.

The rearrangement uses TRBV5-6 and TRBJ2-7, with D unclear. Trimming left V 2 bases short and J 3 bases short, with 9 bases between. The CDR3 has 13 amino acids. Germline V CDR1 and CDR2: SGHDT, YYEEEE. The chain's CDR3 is CASSFWQDYEQYF. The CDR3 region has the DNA TGTGCCAGCAGCTTCTGGCAGGACTACGAGCAGTACTTC.

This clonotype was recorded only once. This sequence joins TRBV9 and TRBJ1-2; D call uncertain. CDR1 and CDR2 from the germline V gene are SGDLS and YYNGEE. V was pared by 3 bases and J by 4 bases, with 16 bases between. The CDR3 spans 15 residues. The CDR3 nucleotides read TGTGCCAGCAGCGAAAACAAGAGGGAGATCTATGGCTACACCTTC. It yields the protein CASSENKREIYGYTF. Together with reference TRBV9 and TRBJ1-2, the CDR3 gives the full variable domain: DSGVTQTPKHLITATGQRVTLRCSPRSGDLSVYWYQQSLDQGLQFLIQYYNGEERAKGNILERFSAQQFPDLHSELNLSSLELGDSALYFCASSENKREIYGYTFGSGTRLTVV.

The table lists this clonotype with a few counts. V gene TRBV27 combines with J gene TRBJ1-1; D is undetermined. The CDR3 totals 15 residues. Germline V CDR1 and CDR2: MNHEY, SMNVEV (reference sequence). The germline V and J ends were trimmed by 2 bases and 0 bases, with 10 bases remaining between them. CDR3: CASSLVGGVNTEAFF. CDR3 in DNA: TGTGCCAGCAGTTTAGTTGGCGGGGTGAACACTGAAGCTTTCTTT.

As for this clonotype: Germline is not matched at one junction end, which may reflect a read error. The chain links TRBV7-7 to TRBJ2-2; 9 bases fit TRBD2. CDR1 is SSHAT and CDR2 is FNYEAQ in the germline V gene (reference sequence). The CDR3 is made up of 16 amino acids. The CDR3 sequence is CASSFRLAGNTGELFF. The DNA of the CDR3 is TGTGCTAGCAGCTTCCGGCTAGCGGGAAACACCGGGGAGCTGTTTTTT.

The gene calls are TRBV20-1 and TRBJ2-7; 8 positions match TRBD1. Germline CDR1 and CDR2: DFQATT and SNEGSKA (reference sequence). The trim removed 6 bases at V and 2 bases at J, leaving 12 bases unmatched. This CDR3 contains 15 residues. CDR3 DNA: TGCAGTGCCGGTCCAAGGACAGGGCGGACCTACGAGCAGTACTTC. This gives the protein CSAGPRTGRTYEQYF.

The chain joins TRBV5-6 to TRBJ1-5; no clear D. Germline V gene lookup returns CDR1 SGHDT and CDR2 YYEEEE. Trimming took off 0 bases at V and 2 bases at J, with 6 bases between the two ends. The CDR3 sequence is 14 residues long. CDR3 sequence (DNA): TGTGCCAGCAGCTTGGCGATGGGCAATCAGCCCCAGCATTTT. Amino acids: CASSLAMGNQPQHF.

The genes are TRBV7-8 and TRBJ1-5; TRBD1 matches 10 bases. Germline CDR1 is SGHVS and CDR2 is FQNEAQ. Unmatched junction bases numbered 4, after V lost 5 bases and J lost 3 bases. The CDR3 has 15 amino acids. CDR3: CASSRDRGVNQPQHF. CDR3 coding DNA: TGTGCCAGCAGCCGGGACAGGGGTGTCAATCAGCCCCAGCATTTT.

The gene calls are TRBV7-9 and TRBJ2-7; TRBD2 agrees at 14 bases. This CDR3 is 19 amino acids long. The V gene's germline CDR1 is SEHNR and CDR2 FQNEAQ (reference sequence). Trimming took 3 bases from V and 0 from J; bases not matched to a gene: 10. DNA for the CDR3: TGTGCCAGCAGCTTCCCTCGGACTAGCGGGAGGACGAGCTCCTACGAGCAGTACTTC. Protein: CASSFPRTSGRTSSYEQYF.

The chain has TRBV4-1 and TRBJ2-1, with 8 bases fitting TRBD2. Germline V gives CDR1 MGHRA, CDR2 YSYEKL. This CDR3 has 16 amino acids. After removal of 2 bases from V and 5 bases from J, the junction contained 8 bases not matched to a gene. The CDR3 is CASSQLSGRGNNEQFF. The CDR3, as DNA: TGCGCCAGCAGCCAATTGAGCGGGAGAGGGAACAATGAGCAGTTCTTC.

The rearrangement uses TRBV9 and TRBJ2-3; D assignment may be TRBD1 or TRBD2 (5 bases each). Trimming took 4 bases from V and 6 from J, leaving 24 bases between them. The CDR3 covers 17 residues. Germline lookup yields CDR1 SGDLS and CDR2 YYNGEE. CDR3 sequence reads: CASSPSPRGPLSDTQYF. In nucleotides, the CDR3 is TGTGCCAGCAGCCCCTCCCCTCGGGGACCCCTGTCGGATACGCAGTATTTT.

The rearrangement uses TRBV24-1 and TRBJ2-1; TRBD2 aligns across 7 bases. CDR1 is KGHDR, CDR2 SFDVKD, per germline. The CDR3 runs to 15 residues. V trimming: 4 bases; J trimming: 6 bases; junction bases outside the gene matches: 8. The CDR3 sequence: CATSEPTERGNEQFF. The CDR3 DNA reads TGTGCCACCAGTGAGCCAACAGAGCGGGGCAATGAGCAGTTCTTC.

The CDR3 DNA reads as TGTGCGATACGTCTTCAGGGTTCCACTGAAGCTTTCTTT. This sequence encodes CAIRLQGSTEAFF. The V gene is TRBV19, the J gene TRBJ1-1; weak D call: TRBD1 (5 bases). The germline V gene has CDR1 LNHDA and CDR2 SQIVND (reference sequence). This CDR3 is built from 13 residues. Full variable domain (remainder filled in from reference TRBV19 and TRBJ1-1): DGGITQSPKYLFRKEGQNVTLSCEQNLNHDAMYWYRQDPGQGLRLIYYSQIVNDFQKGDIAEGYSVSREKKESFPLTVTSAQKNPTAFYLCAIRLQGSTEAFFGQGTRLTVV.

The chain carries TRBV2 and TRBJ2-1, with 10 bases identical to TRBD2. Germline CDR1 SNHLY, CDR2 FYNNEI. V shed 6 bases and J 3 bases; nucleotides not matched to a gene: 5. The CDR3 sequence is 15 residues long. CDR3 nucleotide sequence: TGTGCCAGCAGAGTAGCGGGAGGTGGCTACAATGAGCAGTTCTTC. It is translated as CASRVAGGGYNEQFF.

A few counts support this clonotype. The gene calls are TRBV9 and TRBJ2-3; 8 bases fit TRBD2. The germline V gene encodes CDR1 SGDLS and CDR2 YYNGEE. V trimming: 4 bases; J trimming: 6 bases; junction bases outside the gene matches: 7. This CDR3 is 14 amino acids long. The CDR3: CASSSRGLEDTQYF. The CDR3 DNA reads TGTGCCAGCAGCTCCCGGGGACTAGAGGATACGCAGTATTTT.

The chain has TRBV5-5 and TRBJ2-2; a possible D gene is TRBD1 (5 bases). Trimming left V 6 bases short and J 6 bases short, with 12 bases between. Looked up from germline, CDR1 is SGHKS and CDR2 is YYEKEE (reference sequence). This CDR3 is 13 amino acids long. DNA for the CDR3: TGTGCCAGCACTCCAGGGATTTCCGGGGAGCTGTTTTTT. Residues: CASTPGISGELFF.

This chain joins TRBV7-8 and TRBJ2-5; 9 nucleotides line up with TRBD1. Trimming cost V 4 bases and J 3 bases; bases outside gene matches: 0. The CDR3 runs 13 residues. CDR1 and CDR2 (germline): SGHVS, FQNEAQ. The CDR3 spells CASSWDREETQYF. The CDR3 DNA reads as TGTGCCAGCAGCTGGGACAGGGAAGAGACCCAGTACTTC.

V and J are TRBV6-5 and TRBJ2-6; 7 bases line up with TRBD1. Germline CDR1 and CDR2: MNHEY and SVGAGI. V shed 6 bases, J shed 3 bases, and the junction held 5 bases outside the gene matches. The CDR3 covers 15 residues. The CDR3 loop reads CASRTGRNGANVLTF. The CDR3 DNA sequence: TGTGCCAGCAGGACAGGGAGAAATGGGGCCAACGTCCTGACTTTC.

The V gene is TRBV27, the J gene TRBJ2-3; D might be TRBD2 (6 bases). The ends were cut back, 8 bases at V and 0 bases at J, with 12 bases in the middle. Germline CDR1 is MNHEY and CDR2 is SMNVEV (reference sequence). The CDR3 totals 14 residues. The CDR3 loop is CASWGDSSTDTQYF. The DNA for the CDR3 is TGTGCCAGCTGGGGGGACTCCAGCACAGATACGCAGTATTTT.

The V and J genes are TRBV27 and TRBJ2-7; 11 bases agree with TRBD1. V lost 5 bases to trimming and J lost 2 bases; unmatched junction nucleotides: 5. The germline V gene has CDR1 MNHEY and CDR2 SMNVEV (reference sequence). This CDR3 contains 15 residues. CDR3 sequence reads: CASSLGQGAAYEQYF. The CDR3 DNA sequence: TGTGCCAGCAGTCTTGGACAGGGGGCGGCCTACGAGCAGTACTTC.

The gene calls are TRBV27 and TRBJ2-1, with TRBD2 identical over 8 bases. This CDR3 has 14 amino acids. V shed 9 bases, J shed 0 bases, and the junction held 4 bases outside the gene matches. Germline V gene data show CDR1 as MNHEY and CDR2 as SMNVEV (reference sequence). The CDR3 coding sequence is TGTGCCAGTTTTAGCGGGAACTCCTACAATGAGCAGTTCTTC. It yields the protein CASFSGNSYNEQFF.

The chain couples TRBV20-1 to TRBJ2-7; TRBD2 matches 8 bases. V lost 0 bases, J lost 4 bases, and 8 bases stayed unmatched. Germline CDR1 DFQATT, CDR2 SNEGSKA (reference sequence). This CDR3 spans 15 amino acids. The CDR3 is CSARDLLAGLYEQYF. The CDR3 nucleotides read TGCAGTGCTAGAGATCTCCTAGCGGGTCTATACGAGCAGTACTTC.

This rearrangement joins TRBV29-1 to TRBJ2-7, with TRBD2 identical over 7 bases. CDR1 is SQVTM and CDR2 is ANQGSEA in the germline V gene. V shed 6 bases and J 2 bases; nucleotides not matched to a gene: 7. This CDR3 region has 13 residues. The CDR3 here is CSVTRDYPYEQYF. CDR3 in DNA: TGCAGCGTGACCCGGGACTACCCCTACGAGCAGTACTTC.

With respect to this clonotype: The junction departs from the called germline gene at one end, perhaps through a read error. Here the CDR3 reads CATSKGGADNGQFF. CDR3 nucleotides: TGTGCCACCAGCAAGGGCGGGGCCGACAATGGGCAGTTCTTC. The chain links TRBV15 to TRBJ2-1; a possible D gene is TRBD2 (6 bases). In germline, CDR1 is LNHNV, CDR2 YYDKDF (reference sequence). CDR3 length: 14 amino acids.

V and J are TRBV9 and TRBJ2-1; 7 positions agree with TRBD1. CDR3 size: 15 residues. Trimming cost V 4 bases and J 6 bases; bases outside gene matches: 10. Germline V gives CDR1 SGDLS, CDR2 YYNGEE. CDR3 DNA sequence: TGTGCCAGCAGCTCCCTGGGACAGCCTCTCAATGAGCAGTTCTTC. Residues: CASSSLGQPLNEQFF.

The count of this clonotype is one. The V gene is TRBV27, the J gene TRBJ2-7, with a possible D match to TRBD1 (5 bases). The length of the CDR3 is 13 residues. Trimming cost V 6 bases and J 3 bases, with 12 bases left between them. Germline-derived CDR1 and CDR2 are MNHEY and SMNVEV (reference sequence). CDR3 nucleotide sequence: TGTGCCAGCAGGCAGGGCCTTATCTACGAGCAGTACTTC. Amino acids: CASRQGLIYEQYF.

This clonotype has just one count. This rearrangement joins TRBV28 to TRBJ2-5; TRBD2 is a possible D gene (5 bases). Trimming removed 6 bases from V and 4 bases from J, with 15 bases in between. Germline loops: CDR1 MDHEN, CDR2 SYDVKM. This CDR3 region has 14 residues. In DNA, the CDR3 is TGTGCCAGCAGCCCTAGGAATGAGGGAGAGACCCAGTACTTC. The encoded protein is CASSPRNEGETQYF.

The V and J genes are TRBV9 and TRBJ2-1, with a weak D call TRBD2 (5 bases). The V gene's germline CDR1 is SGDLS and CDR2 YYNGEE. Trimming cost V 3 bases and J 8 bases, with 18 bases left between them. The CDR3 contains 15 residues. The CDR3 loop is CASSAGLLGIHEQFF. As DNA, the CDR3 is TGTGCCAGCAGCGCCGGACTTTTGGGTATCCATGAGCAGTTCTTC.